The 19 T cell receptor beta chains presented below share a single source sample, sequenced in a study of blood T cell repertoires in COVID-19. Method: immunoSEQ multiplex PCR; TCRdb's copy keeps in-frame clones and lacks some. The sample includes over 150,000 clones, around 84% of them seen just once. The sample was PBMCs or T cells enriched from blood (not recorded which). The receptors were gathered from a man in his fifties who had recovered from COVID-19.

The chain combines TRBV6-2 or TRBV6-3 with TRBJ1-5, with D unclear. Trimming pared 0 bases from V and 2 bases from J, leaving 8 bases between. The CDR3 is 15 amino acids. CDR1 is MNHEY, CDR2 SVGEGT, per germline. DNA for the CDR3: TGTGCCAGCAGTTACTCGATGCTAGGCAATCAGCCCCAGCATTTT. Its translation is CASSYSMLGNQPQHF.

The rearrangement links TRBV29-1 to TRBJ1-1; D ambiguous. The CDR3 runs 14 residues. Germline CDR1 and CDR2: SQVTM and ANQGSEA. V was shortened by 4 bases and J by 1 base, with 13 bases between the two germline ends. The CDR3 loop reads CSVAYSAGNTEAFF. In DNA form, the CDR3 reads TGCAGCGTTGCTTATTCGGCGGGGAACACTGAAGCTTTCTTT.

The chain carries TRBV21-1 and TRBJ1-3. TRBV21-1 is marked as a pseudogene. CDR3 length: 16 amino acids. The DNA of the CDR3 is TGTGCCAGCAGCAAAGCCGCGAATGCCTCTGGAAACACCATATATTTT. Translating gives CASSKAANASGNTIYF.

The CDR3 is CASSKTPSGMNTEAFF. Written as DNA, the CDR3 is TGCGCCAGCAGCAAAACCCCTTCAGGGATGAACACTGAAGCTTTCTTT. The V gene is TRBV4-1, the J gene TRBJ1-1, with a weak D call TRBD1 (5 bases). The CDR3 loop spans 16 amino acids. Trimming took 5 bases from V and 0 from J, leaving 16 bases between them. CDR1 is MGHRA and CDR2 is YSYEKL in the germline V gene.

The chain uses TRBV18 and TRBJ1-2, with TRBD1 matching over 8 bases. CDR3 size: 16 residues. Germline-derived CDR1 and CDR2 are KGHSH and LQKENI. V trimming: 2 bases; J trimming: 6 bases; junction bases outside the gene matches: 11. This chain's CDR3 is CASSPVHGQGSDGYTF. As DNA, the CDR3 is TGTGCCAGCTCACCAGTCCACGGACAGGGATCTGATGGCTACACCTTC.

The genes are TRBV29-1 and TRBJ1-1; no firm D call. Trimming took off 7 bases at V and 6 bases at J, with 12 bases between the two ends. The V gene's germline CDR1 is SQVTM and CDR2 ANQGSEA. The CDR3 has 11 residues. DNA for the CDR3: TGCAGCGCGCGGGTCGTAGCTGAAGCTTTCTTT. Its translation is CSARVVAEAFF.

The chain combines TRBV11-3 with TRBJ1-3; tentative D call: TRBD1 (6 bases). Germline V gene lookup returns CDR1 SGHNT and CDR2 YENEEA. The CDR3 has 17 residues. The V and J ends lost 5 bases and 0 bases respectively, with 17 bases between them. Here the CDR3 reads CASSTVGGAHSGNTIYF. The CDR3 DNA reads as TGTGCCAGCAGCACGGTGGGGGGGGCTCACTCTGGAAACACCATATATTTT.

V usage is TRBV15 and J usage is TRBJ2-3, with D unresolved. The CDR3 is 12 amino acids. Germline V gene sequence: CDR1 LNHNV, CDR2 YYDKDF (reference sequence). V lost 0 bases, J lost 5 bases, and 3 bases lay in between. CDR3 in DNA: TGTGCCACCAGCAGAGATCAAGATACGCAGTATTTT. This codes for CATSRDQDTQYF.

A few counts support this clone. The chain links TRBV19 to TRBJ2-1; TRBD1 aligns across 8 bases. The CDR3 contains 15 residues. Trimming cost V 7 bases and J 7 bases; bases outside gene matches: 12. The germline V gene encodes CDR1 LNHDA and CDR2 SQIVND (reference sequence). The CDR3 is CASTDIGQGRNEQFF. In DNA, the CDR3 is TGTGCCAGTACCGACATTGGACAGGGACGGAATGAGCAGTTCTTC.

The J gene is TRBJ2-1, the V gene TRBV19; D unclear. CDR3 length: 15 residues. Trimming shortened V by 4 bases and J by 0 bases, and 10 bases separated the two germline ends. Germline V gene sequence: CDR1 LNHDA, CDR2 SQIVND (reference sequence). The CDR3: CASSKLLVSYNEQFF. The CDR3, as DNA: TGTGCCAGTAGTAAACTCCTCGTCTCCTACAATGAGCAGTTCTTC.

The rearrangement links TRBV27 to TRBJ1-6; no clear D. Germline V CDR1 and CDR2: MNHEY, SMNVEV (reference sequence). This CDR3 spans 16 amino acids. V lost 2 bases and J 9 bases, leaving 17 bases between the germline ends. The CDR3 DNA reads as TGTGCCAGCAGTTTAGTTGATAACACGGGGAGTTCACCCCTCCACTTT. This gives the protein CASSLVDNTGSSPLHF.

This rearrangement joins TRBV18 to TRBJ1-1; D gene uncertain. Per the germline V gene, CDR1 is KGHSH and CDR2 is LQKENI. V gave up 0 bases and J gave up 5 bases, with 13 bases separating them. The CDR3 runs to 15 residues. The CDR3 region has the DNA TGTGCCAGCTCACCACCTTCCGTATCGGGGACTGAAGCTTTCTTT. It translates to CASSPPSVSGTEAFF.

The chain combines TRBV11-3 with TRBJ1-5, with D unresolved. The CDR3 covers 16 residues. Germline values: CDR1 SGHNT, CDR2 YENEEA. Trimming cost V 2 bases and J 8 bases, with 19 bases left between them. The CDR3 DNA reads TGTGCCAGCAGCTTACCCCCGCAGCTAGCAAGGGAGCCCCAGCATTTT. This translates into CASSLPPQLAREPQHF.

This chain links TRBV2 with TRBJ2-5, with D possibly being TRBD1 (6 bases). V was clipped by 4 bases and J by 5 bases, with 20 bases between them. This CDR3 has 16 residues. CDR1 SNHLY and CDR2 FYNNEI come from the germline V gene. DNA for the CDR3: TGTGCCAGCAGTGTAGCAGGGGCAAGAGCCGGGGAGACCCAGTACTTC. This translates into CASSVAGARAGETQYF.

The chain is built from TRBV28 and TRBJ2-7; D is undetermined. CDR1 is MDHEN and CDR2 is SYDVKM in the germline V gene. The CDR3 consists of 15 residues. V was pared by 0 bases and J by 1 base, with 10 bases between. CDR3 coding DNA: TGTGCCAGCAGTTTATGGGGCAGTAGGTCCTACGAGCAGTACTTC. Translating gives CASSLWGSRSYEQYF.

The chain combines TRBV4-2 with TRBJ2-3, with D maybe TRBD2 (6 bases). Germline V gene lookup returns CDR1 LGHNA and CDR2 YNFKEQ. This CDR3 comprises 15 residues. Trimming removed 3 bases from V and 2 bases from J, with 12 bases in between. As DNA, the CDR3 is TGTGCCAGCAGCCAGAACCGGGACTTCACAGATACGCAGTATTTT. This gives the protein CASSQNRDFTDTQYF.

This clone was counted once. The J gene is TRBJ2-5, the V gene TRBV3-1 (or the pseudogene TRBV3-2); TRBD2 agrees at 11 bases. The trim removed 1 base at V and 7 bases at J, leaving 5 bases unmatched. This CDR3 comprises 15 residues. Germline CDR1 reads LGHDT; CDR2 reads YNNKEL (reference sequence). CDR3 nucleotide sequence: TGTGCCAGCAGCCAAGGCCTAGCGGGGGGTTCGACCCAGTACTTC. This gives the protein CASSQGLAGGSTQYF.

The chain uses TRBV7-9 and TRBJ2-3; 7 bases align to TRBD1. CDR3 length equals 14 residues. The ends lost 5 bases at V and 2 bases at J; junction bases unmatched: 4. The germline V gene encodes CDR1 SEHNR and CDR2 FQNEAQ (reference sequence). DNA of the CDR3: TGTGCCAGCAGCCAGAAGGGGGCCACAGATACGCAGTATTTT. It yields the protein CASSQKGATDTQYF.

The CDR3 DNA sequence: TGTGCCAGCAGGGAGGGATACTCACCCCTCCACTTT. Translating gives CASREGYSPLHF. The V and J genes are TRBV2 and TRBJ1-6; no clear D. Germline CDR1 reads SNHLY; CDR2 reads FYNNEI. The CDR3 loop spans 12 amino acids. V dropped 6 bases and J dropped 10 bases, with 10 bases sitting between them.